This T cell receptor (beta chain) was recorded in a study of OX40 agonist ivuxolimab in advanced cancers. At the level of the study: The dose-escalation cohort was roughly 83% male, with a mean age of 60 years, ranging roughly 20 to 80.

Libraries were prepared by immunoSEQ multiplex PCR; TCRdb keeps only in-frame clonotypes and omits some of them. The table records about 73,000 clones, around nine tenths of them present only once. Looked up from germline, CDR1 is SGHVS and CDR2 is FQNEAQ. V lost 2 bases and J lost 0, with 15 bases in between. The CDR3 sequence is 17 residues long. General study findings and limits: The expanded peripheral T cells' antigen specificity was not determined. At 0.1-3.0 mg/kg, partial responders had clonal expansion among the lowest observed.

As for this clone: Antigen unknown.

The input for sequencing was CD4+ or CD8+ T cells sorted from blood, taken in a trial of the OX40 agonist ivuxolimab. The sequence was obtained from an adult with an advanced solid tumor such as melanoma, head and neck, liver or kidney cancer. The rearrangement joins TRBV7-8 to TRBJ2-3; D is possibly TRBD1 or TRBD2 (5 bases each). The DNA for the CDR3 is TGTGCCAGCAGCTTACTTAGGGACCTTTCTAGCACAGATACGCAGTATTTT. It codes for CASSLLRDLSSTDTQYF.